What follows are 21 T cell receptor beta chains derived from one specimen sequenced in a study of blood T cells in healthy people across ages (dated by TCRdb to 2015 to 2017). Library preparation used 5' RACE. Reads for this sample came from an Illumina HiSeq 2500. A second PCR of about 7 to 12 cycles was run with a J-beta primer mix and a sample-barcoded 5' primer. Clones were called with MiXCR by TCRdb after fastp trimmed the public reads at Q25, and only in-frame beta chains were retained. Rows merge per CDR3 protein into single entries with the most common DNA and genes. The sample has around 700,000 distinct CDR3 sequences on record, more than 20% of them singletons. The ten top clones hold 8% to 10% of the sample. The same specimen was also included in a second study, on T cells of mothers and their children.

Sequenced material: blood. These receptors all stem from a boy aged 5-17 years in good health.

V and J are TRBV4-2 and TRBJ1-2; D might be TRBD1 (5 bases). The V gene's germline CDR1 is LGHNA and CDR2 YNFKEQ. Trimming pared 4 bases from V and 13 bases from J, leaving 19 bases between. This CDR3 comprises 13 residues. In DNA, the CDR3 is TGTGCCAGCAGCCGCCTTGGGTCGACAGAGGCCACCTTC. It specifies CASSRLGSTEATF.

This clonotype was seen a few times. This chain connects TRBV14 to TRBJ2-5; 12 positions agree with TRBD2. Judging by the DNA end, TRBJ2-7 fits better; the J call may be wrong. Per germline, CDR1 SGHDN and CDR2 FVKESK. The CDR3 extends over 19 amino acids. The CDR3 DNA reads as TGTGCCAGCAGCCAAGGGGCTAGCGGGAGGGACCCGTTCTCCTACGAGCAGTACTTC. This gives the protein CASSQGASGRDPFSYEQYF.

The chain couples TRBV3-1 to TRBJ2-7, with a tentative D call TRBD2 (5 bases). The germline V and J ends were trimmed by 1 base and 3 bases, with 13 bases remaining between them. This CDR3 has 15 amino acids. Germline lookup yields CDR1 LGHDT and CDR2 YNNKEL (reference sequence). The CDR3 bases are TGTGCCAGCAGCCAAGGACCTGACGGGAACTACGAGCAGTACTTC. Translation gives CASSQGPDGNYEQYF.

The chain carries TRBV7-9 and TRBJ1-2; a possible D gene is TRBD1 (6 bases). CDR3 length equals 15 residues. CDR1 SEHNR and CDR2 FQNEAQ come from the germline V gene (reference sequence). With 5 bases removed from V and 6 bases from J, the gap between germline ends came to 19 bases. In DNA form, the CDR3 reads TGTGCCAGCAGCCCTACAGGGAAAGAATGGAATGGCTACACCTTC. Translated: CASSPTGKEWNGYTF. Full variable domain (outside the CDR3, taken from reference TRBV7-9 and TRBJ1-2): DTGVSQNPRHKITKRGQNVTFRCDPISEHNRLYWYRQTLGQGPEFLTYFQNEAQLEKSRLLSDRFSAERPKGSFSTLEIQRTEQGDSAMYLCASSPTGKEWNGYTFGSGTRLTVV.

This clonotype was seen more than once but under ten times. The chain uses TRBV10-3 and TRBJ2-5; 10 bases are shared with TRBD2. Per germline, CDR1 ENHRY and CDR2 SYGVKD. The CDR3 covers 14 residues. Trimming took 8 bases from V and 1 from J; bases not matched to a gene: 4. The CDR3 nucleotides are TGTGCCATCGGCCTAGCGGGGGTCCAAGAGACCCAGTACTTC. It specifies CAIGLAGVQETQYF.

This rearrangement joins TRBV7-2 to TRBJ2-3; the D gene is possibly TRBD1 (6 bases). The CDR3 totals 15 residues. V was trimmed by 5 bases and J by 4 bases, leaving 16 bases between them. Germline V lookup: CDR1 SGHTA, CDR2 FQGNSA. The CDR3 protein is CASSQGGSFADTQYF. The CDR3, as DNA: TGTGCCAGCAGCCAAGGGGGAAGCTTTGCAGATACGCAGTATTTT.

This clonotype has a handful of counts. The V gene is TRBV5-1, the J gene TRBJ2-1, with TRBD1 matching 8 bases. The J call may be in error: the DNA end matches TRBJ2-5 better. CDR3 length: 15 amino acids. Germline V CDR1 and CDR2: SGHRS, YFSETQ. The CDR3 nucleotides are TGCGCCAGCAGCATCGCAGGGGGCGCGGGAGAGACCCAGTACTTC. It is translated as CASSIAGGAGETQYF.

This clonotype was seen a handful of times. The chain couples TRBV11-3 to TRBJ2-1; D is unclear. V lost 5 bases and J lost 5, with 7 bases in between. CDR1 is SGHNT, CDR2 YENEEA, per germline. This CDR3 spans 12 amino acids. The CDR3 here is CASSPTDNEQFF. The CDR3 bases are TGTGCCAGCAGCCCCACGGACAATGAGCAGTTCTTC.

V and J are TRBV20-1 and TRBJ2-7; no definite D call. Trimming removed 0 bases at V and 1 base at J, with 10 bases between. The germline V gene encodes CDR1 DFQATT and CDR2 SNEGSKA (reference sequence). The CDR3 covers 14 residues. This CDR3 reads CSARDLDLSYEQYF. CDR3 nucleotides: TGCAGTGCTAGAGATTTAGATCTATCCTACGAGCAGTACTTC.

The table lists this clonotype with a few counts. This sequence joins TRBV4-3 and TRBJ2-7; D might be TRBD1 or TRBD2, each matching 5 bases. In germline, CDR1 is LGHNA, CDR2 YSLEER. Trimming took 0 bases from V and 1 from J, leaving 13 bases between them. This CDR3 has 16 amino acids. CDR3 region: CASSQDRGTKSYEQYF. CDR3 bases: TGCGCCAGCAGCCAAGATCGGGGCACAAAATCCTACGAGCAGTACTTC.

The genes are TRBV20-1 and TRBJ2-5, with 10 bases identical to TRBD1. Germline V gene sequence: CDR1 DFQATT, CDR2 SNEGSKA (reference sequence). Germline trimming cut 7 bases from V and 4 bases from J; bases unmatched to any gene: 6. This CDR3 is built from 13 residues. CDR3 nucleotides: TGCAGTGTCCGGACAGGGGGTTCAGAGACCCAGTACTTC. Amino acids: CSVRTGGSETQYF.

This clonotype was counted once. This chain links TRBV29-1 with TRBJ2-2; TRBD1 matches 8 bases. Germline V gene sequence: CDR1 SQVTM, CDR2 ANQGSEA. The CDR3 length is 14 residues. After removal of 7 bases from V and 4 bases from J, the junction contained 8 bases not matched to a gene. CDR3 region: CSAGVGQGTGELFF. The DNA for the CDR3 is TGCAGCGCTGGGGTAGGACAGGGCACCGGGGAGCTGTTTTTT.

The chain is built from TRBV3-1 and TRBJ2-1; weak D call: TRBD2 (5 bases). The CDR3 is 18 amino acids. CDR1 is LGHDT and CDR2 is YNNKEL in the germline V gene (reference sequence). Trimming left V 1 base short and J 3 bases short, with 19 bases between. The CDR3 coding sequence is TGTGCCAGCAGCCAAGGAGGCGCGAACGGGATCGTCTACAATGAGCAGTTCTTC. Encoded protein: CASSQGGANGIVYNEQFF.

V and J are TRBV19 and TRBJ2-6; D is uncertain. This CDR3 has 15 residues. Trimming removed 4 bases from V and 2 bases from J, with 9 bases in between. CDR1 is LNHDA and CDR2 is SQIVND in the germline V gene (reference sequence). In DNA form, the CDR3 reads TGTGCCAGTAGTAGTACAGCTACTGGGGCCAACGTCCTGACTTTC. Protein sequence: CASSSTATGANVLTF. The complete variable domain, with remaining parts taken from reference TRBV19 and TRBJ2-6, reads DGGITQSPKYLFRKEGQNVTLSCEQNLNHDAMYWYRQDPGQGLRLIYYSQIVNDFQKGDIAEGYSVSREKKESFPLTVTSAQKNPTAFYLCASSSTATGANVLTFGAGSRLTVL.

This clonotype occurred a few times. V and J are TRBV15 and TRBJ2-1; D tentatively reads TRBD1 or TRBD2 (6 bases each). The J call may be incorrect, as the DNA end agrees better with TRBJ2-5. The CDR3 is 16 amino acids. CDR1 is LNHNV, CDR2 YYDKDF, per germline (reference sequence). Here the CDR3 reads CATSRERGAGRETQYF. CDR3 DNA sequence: TGTGCCACCAGCAGAGAAAGGGGGGCAGGGAGAGAGACCCAGTACTTC.

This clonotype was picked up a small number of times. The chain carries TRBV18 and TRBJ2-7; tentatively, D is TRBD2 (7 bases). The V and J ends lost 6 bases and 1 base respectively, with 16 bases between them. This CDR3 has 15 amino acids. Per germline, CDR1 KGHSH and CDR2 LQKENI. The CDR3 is CASSRGRDKSYEQYF. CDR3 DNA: TGTGCCAGCTCCCGGGGGAGGGACAAATCCTACGAGCAGTACTTC.

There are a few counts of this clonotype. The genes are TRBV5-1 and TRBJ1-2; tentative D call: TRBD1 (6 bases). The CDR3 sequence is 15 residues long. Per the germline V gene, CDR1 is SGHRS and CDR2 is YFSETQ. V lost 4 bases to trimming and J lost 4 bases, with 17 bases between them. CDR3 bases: TGCGCCAGCAGCACCTCCGGACAGAACGCCTATGGCTACACCTTC. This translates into CASSTSGQNAYGYTF.

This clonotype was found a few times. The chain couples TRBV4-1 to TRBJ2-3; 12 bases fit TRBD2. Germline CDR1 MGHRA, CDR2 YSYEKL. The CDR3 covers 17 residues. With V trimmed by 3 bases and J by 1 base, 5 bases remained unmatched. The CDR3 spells CASSHPLAGGGTDTQYF. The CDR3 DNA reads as TGCGCCAGCAGCCACCCACTAGCGGGAGGAGGCACAGATACGCAGTATTTT.

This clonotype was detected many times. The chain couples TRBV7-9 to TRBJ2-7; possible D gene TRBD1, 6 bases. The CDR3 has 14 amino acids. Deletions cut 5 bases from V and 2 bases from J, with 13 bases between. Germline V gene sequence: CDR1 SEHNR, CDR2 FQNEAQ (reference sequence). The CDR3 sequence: CASSGPGHPYEQYF. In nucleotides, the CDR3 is TGTGCCAGCAGCGGACCGGGACACCCCTACGAGCAGTACTTC.

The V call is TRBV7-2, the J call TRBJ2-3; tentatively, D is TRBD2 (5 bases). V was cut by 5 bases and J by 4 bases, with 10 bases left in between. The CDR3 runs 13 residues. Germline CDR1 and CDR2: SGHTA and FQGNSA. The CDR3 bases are TGTGCCAGCAGCGCCCGGAGGTCAGATACGCAGTATTTT. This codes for CASSARRSDTQYF.

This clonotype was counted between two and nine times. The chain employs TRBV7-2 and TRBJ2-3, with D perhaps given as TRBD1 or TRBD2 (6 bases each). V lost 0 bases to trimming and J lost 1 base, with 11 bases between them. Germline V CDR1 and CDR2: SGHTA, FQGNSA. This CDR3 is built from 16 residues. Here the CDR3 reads CASSLALRGGTDTQYF. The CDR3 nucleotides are TGTGCCAGCAGCTTAGCACTTAGGGGGGGCACAGATACGCAGTATTTT.